This is a list of T cell receptor beta chains from one sample in a study of shared clonotypes between healthy human individuals. Sequencing used immunoSEQ multiplex PCR; TCRdb keeps in-frame clones, though not all of them. The sample lists about 2.4 million clones; 93% were seen once. The sequenced sample consisted of naive CD4+ T cells from PBMCs. The receptors here all came from a man aged 18 to 29 in good health. Some clones in this sample may be carry-over from other donors' samples. Each CDR3 is given with its conserved first and last residue. A D gene is named only where the DNA matches it firmly. The size entry is marked missing in some rows and otherwise reads once, few, many or a size class.

TRBJ2-7,TRBV6-6,once,NA,CASSYPGGTVNEQYF,TGTGCCAGCAGTTACCCGGGTGGGACGGTTAACGAGCAGTACTTC
TRBJ1-5,TRBV2,NA,NA,CASSDLGSNQPQHF,TGTGCCAGCAGTGATCTGGGTAGCAATCAGCCCCAGCATTTT
TRBJ2-7,TRBV6-6,NA,NA,CASGAGTYEQYF,TGTGCCAGCGGAGCGGGGACATACGAGCAGTACTTC
TRBJ1-2,TRBV7-9,NA,NA,CASSSRGGFYGYTF,TGTGCCAGCAGCTCGAGGGGGGGTTTCTATGGCTACACCTTC
TRBJ1-1,TRBV9,NA,TRBD1,CASSAPRGGQGAGTEAFF,TGTGCCAGCAGCGCCCCTAGGGGAGGACAGGGGGCAGGTACTGAAGCTTTCTTT
TRBJ2-1,TRBV29-1,NA,TRBD2,CSVFGLAGGAYNEQFF,TGCAGCGTATTCGGACTAGCGGGAGGGGCCTACAATGAGCAGTTCTTC
TRBJ1-5,TRBV28,NA,NA,CASSPAGALGNQPQHF,TGTGCCAGCAGCCCCGCGGGGGCCCTCGGCAATCAGCCCCAGCATTTT
TRBJ2-7,TRBV28,NA,TRBD1,CASSPPGPGTGYDYEQYF,TGTGCCAGCAGTCCTCCAGGGCCCGGGACAGGGTATGATTACGAGCAGTACTTC
TRBJ2-1,TRBV5-6,NA,NA,CASRWAYNEQFF,TGTGCCAGCAGGTGGGCCTACAATGAGCAGTTCTTC
TRBJ2-7,TRBV14,NA,TRBD1,CASSQNRGSYEQYF,TGTGCCAGCAGCCAAAACAGGGGCAGCTACGAGCAGTACTTC
TRBJ2-3,TRBV29-1,NA,NA,CSVEGDGISTDTQYF,TGCAGCGTTGAAGGGGACGGGATTAGCACAGATACGCAGTATTTT
TRBJ2-7,TRBV28,once,TRBD1,CAVRGYEQYF,TGTGCCGTCAGGGGGTACGAGCAGTACTTC
TRBJ1-4,TRBV5-1,NA,NA,CASSPRQNSNEKLFF,TGCGCCAGCAGCCCACGACAGAACTCCAATGAAAAACTGTTTTTT